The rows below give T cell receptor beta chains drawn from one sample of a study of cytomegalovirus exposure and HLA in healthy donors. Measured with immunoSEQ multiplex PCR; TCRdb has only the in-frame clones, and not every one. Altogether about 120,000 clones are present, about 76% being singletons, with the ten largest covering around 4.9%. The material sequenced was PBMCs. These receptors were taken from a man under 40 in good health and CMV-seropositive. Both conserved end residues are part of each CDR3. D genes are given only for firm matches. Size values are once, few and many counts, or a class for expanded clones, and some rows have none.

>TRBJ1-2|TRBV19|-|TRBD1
TGTGCCAGTAGTATCGCACAGGGGGCGGGCGGCTACACCTTC
CASSIAQGAGGYTF
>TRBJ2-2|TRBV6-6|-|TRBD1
TGTGCCATCTGGGACAGGGCCACCGGGGAGCTGTTTTTT
CAIWDRATGELFF
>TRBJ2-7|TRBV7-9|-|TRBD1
TGTTCCAGCAGCGGCACCGGGACAGAGAACTACGAGCAGTACTTC
CSSSGTGTENYEQYF
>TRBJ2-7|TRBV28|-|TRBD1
TGTGCCAGCAGTTTCTCGGGACAGGGGGCGGGGGAGCAGTACTTC
CASSFSGQGAGEQYF
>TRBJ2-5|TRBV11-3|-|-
TGTGCCAGCAGCTTAGGGGACACCCACCAAGAGACCCAGTACTTC
CASSLGDTHQETQYF
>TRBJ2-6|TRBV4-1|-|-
TGCGCCAGCAGCCCCGCGATCGGGGCCAACGTCCTGACTTTC
CASSPAIGANVLTF
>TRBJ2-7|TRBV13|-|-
TGTGCCAGCAGCTTAGCATACGAGCAGTACTTC
CASSLAYEQYF
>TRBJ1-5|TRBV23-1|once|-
TGCGCCAGCAGTCAATCGGCAGGATCGTGTCGCAATCAGCCCCAGCATTTT
CASSQSAGSCRNQPQHF
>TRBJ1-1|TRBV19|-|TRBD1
TGTGCCAGTAGTGCCGGGACAGGCGGGACTGAAGCTTTCTTT
CASSAGTGGTEAFF
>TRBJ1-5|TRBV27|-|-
TGTGCCAGCAGTTTTGGTCGCAGGGCCCCCAATCAGCCCCAGCATTTT
CASSFGRRAPNQPQHF
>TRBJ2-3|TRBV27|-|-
TGTGCCAGCAGTTTACAGGGGGGCTACACAGATACGCAGTATTTT
CASSLQGGYTDTQYF
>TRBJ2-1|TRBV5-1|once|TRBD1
TGCGCCAGCAGCCCGTCGGGACAGACCTACAATGAGCAGTTCTTC
CASSPSGQTYNEQFF
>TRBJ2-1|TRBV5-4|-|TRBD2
TGTGCCAGCAGCTTGGTAGCGGGGGGGGTCAATGAGCAGTTCTTC
CASSLVAGGVNEQFF
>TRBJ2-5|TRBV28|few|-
TGTGCCAGCAGTTCCCTCGGGCAGGGAAGGAGAGAGACCCAGTACTTC
CASSSLGQGRRETQYF
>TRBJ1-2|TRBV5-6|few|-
TGTGCCTCGCACAGCCTGGGCTATGGCTACACCTTC
CASHSLGYGYTF
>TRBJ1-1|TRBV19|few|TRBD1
TGTGCCAGTAGTATAGGGGACAGGATTATCCCTGAAGCTTTCTTT
CASSIGDRIIPEAFF